The source of this T cell receptor beta chain is a study of T cells after yellow fever vaccination. The study's findings and limits: A small share of clonotypes appeared in both CD4 and CD8 compartments. The study noted that FACS-sorted repertoires could contain abundant clonotypes contaminating from the bulk population.

Comment on this clonotype: The target antigen is unknown.

TCR cDNA, made by 5'RACE template switching, carried an added universal primer site and UMIs. TCRdb re-called the 5' RACE reads through MiXCR, storing one row per CDR3 protein. The table lists roughly 190,000 distinct CDR3 sequences, approximately 11% of them singletons. V lost 3 bases and J 0 bases, leaving 10 bases between the germline ends. Germline lookup yields CDR1 SQVTM and CDR2 ANQGSEA. The CDR3 sequence is 14 residues long. This TCR derives from a man aged 18 to 29 who received the YFV17D yellow fever vaccine. The sequencing here drew on CD8+ T cells sorted from PBMCs, taken 15 days after the yellow fever booster vaccination. The genes are TRBV29-1 and TRBJ2-3; possibly TRBD1 for D (6 bases). DNA for the CDR3: TGCAGCGTTGATAACAGGGCTAGCACAGATACGCAGTATTTT. It specifies CSVDNRASTDTQYF.